This T cell receptor beta chain was sequenced in a study of post-analysis software for immune sequencing data (dated by TCRdb to 2013 to 2016). Context from the whole study: Disease courses on record covered relapsing-remitting, secondary progressive and progressive-relapsing multiple sclerosis, though some patients had no subtype annotation. The patient repertoires were compared against about 10 previously published healthy control repertoires obtained from donors aged roughly 6 to 26 years. A subset of samples was prepared in parallel using single-end sample barcoding, then pooled and co-amplified after Illumina adapter ligation.

The paper as a whole reports these results and caveats: The control group was slightly older than the multiple sclerosis patient group. Multiple sclerosis patients had significantly lower normalized Chao1 diversity than controls, a result that suggests substantial peripheral T-cell clonal expansion. Strong co-clustering of samples prepared in the same batch was shown by direct clustering with F measure, prompting a batch-effect correction. Significantly higher frequencies in patients than in controls were found for roughly 5 TRBV segments, including TRBV5-6, TRBV5-1 and TRBV20-1.

As regards this clonotype: Which antigen it targets is not known. Qualities for individual bases were not recorded, and no much larger clone is one base off.

V is shortened by 6 bases, J by 1 base, and the region joining them spans 19 bases. The CDR3 holds 17 amino acids from the cysteine to the phenylalanine. The DNA shown is the 51-base CDR3, in frame from base 1. CDR1 and CDR2 are drawn from the germline V gene: MNHNS, SASEGT. Library preparation employed PCR. Sequencer: Illumina HiSeq 2500. Unique molecular identifiers were incorporated into TCR beta cDNA libraries to reduce PCR and sequencing biases. Roughly 500,000 cDNA molecules were obtained for every 1 to 10 million input T cells, so each molecule roughly corresponded to one T cell. Patient libraries were prepared and sequenced with the same protocol used for the earlier healthy control dataset. Within a given batch, samples were prepared together, multiplexed and sequenced on the same HiSeq lane. The authors processed their data as follows. Raw barcoded reads were processed with MIGEC, discarding single-read molecular identifier groups before consensus assembly and CDR3 extraction. VDJtools was used for post-analysis of the clonotype tables, with diversity normalized by down-sampling every dataset to the smallest sample size. In repertoire overlap clustering, CDR3 amino acid sequences, but not nucleotide sequences, were matched to correct batch-related cross-sample contamination. Through fastp at Q25 and MiXCR, TCRdb rebuilt clones from the public reads, retaining in-frame beta chains. Rows are combined by CDR3 protein, so each entry shows the most common genes and DNA. Clone size and V and J calls follow TCRdb, not the original study. This sample holds hundreds of thousands of distinct CDR3 sequences; under 55% were observed only once. The ten largest clones add up to about 12% of the sample.

TCR beta repertoires were profiled from peripheral blood of about a dozen young patients with multiple sclerosis to demonstrate the VDJtools post-analysis software. The multiple sclerosis patients were children and adolescents ranging in age from about 6 to 17 years. The receptor was isolated from a girl aged 5-17 years with multiple sclerosis. Recombination joined TRBV6-1 with TRBJ1-5; perhaps TRBD1 is the D gene, with 5 bases matching. Sample: blood. The CDR3 loop reads CASSPLSGAMSNQPQHF. The sequence in DNA is TGTGCCAGCAGCCCGTTGAGCGGGGCGATGAGCAATCAGCCCCAGCATTTT.